What follows are 20 T cell receptor beta chains derived from one specimen sequenced in a study of CD4+ T cells in melanoma. The repertoire was sequenced with immunoSEQ multiplex PCR; TCRdb's copy has only in-frame clones and lacks some. This sample has roughly 120,000 clones, with about 90% found just once. Sequences were obtained from peripheral blood. The receptors here all came from a human donor with melanoma.

The V and J genes are TRBV6-5 and TRBJ2-1, with a tentative D call TRBD2 (6 bases). The V end lost 7 bases, the J end lost 8 bases, and 18 bases lay between the germline ends. The CDR3 totals 14 residues. CDR1 MNHEY and CDR2 SVGAGI come from the germline V gene. CDR3 in amino acids: CASTTTGGSDEQFF. Here the CDR3 DNA reads TGTGCCAGCACCACCACCGGGGGTAGCGATGAGCAGTTCTTC.

J is TRBJ1-1 and V is TRBV4-2, with 11 nucleotides matching TRBD1. The CDR3 spans 16 residues. After removal of 2 bases from V and 7 bases from J, the junction contained 9 bases not matched to a gene. Germline V gene lookup returns CDR1 LGHNA and CDR2 YNFKEQ. The CDR3 loop reads CASSQWTGGDQLEAFF. As DNA, the CDR3 is TGTGCCAGCAGCCAATGGACAGGGGGCGATCAACTTGAAGCTTTCTTT.

Concerning this clone itself: One junction end does not reproduce the germline sequence, and a read error may be involved. The chain links TRBV13 to TRBJ2-2; a possible D gene is TRBD2 (6 bases). The length of the CDR3 is 16 residues. Germline V CDR1 and CDR2: PRHDT, FYEKMQ (reference sequence). The CDR3 region is CTSSFSDSGGTGELFF. Here the CDR3 DNA reads TGTACCAGCAGCTTTTCAGACTCCGGGGGCACCGGGGAGCTGTTTTTT.

This chain joins TRBV6-6 and TRBJ2-7, with a weak D call TRBD1 (6 bases). Trimming took off 5 bases at V and 5 bases at J, with 22 bases between the two ends. Germline V gives CDR1 MNHNY, CDR2 SVGAGI (reference sequence). CDR3 length: 16 amino acids. CDR3 in amino acids: CASSNPPARGVNEQYF. The CDR3 coding sequence is TGTGCCAGCAGTAACCCCCCTGCCAGGGGAGTTAACGAGCAGTACTTC.

The V gene is TRBV28, the J gene TRBJ1-2; 8 bases are shared with TRBD1. CDR3 size: 15 residues. Germline assignment: CDR1 MDHEN and CDR2 SYDVKM. Germline trimming cut 6 bases from V and 5 bases from J; bases unmatched to any gene: 11. The CDR3 is CASRDSRGPGYGYTF. The CDR3 DNA follows: TGTGCCAGCAGGGATTCCAGGGGGCCCGGGTATGGCTACACCTTC.

This chain joins TRBV5-5 and TRBJ2-7, with 7 bases fitting TRBD2. Germline-derived CDR1 and CDR2 are SGHKS and YYEKEE (reference sequence). The V segment lost 0 bases and the J segment 1 base; nucleotides outside the gene matches: 7. The CDR3 has 16 residues. CDR3 DNA: TGTGCCAGCAGCTTGGTAGCGGGTACGTCGTCCTACGAGCAGTACTTC. Translation gives CASSLVAGTSSYEQYF.

The chain carries TRBV29-1 and TRBJ2-2, with D uncertain. Germline lookup yields CDR1 SQVTM and CDR2 ANQGSEA. This CDR3 has 15 residues. V gave up 4 bases and J gave up 2 bases, with 14 bases separating them. In nucleotides, the CDR3 is TGCAGCGTTGTATATTCGGTGCCTAACACCGGGGAGCTGTTTTTT. As protein: CSVVYSVPNTGELFF.

This chain uses TRBV6-5 with TRBJ2-2, with 8 positions matching TRBD1. The CDR3 sequence is 13 residues long. CDR1 is MNHEY and CDR2 is SVGAGI in the germline V gene. Unmatched junction bases numbered 4, after V lost 8 bases and J lost 5 bases. The CDR3 nucleotides read TGTGCCAGCCGGACAGGGCTGACCGGGGAGCTGTTTTTT. It codes for CASRTGLTGELFF.

The CDR3 protein is CASSFEGPAARYF. CDR3 coding DNA: TGTGCCAGCAGTTTTGAAGGGCCGGCCGCCCGGTACTTC. The chain couples TRBV28 to TRBJ2-5; D not resolved. CDR3 length: 13 amino acids. Germline V gene data show CDR1 as MDHEN and CDR2 as SYDVKM. The V gene lost 3 bases and the J gene lost 13 bases, with 18 bases spanning the gap.

This chain joins TRBV19 and TRBJ2-3; D is possibly TRBD1 (7 bases). The CDR3 runs to 14 residues. The germline V gene has CDR1 LNHDA and CDR2 SQIVND (reference sequence). Between the trimmed V and J ends, which lost 7 bases and 4 bases, there was a span of 15 bases. This CDR3 is CASKSRGAADTQYF. CDR3 nucleotide sequence: TGTGCCAGTAAATCCAGGGGGGCGGCAGATACGCAGTATTTT. Supplemented by reference TRBV19 and TRBJ2-3, the full variable domain reads DGGITQSPKYLFRKEGQNVTLSCEQNLNHDAMYWYRQDPGQGLRLIYYSQIVNDFQKGDIAEGYSVSREKKESFPLTVTSAQKNPTAFYLCASKSRGAADTQYFGPGTRLTVL.

The rearrangement links TRBV5-1 to TRBJ2-1, with D perhaps TRBD1 (5 bases). This CDR3 has 14 amino acids. Trimming took 1 base from V and 8 from J, leaving 13 bases between them. Germline V CDR1 and CDR2: SGHRS, YFSETQ. The chain's CDR3 is CASSLYQGKDEQFF. The CDR3 DNA is TGCGCCAGCAGCTTGTATCAGGGTAAGGATGAGCAGTTCTTC.

This chain links TRBV29-1 with TRBJ1-1; D is perhaps TRBD1 (6 bases). CDR1 is SQVTM, CDR2 ANQGSEA, per germline. There are 14 residues in the CDR3. As DNA, the CDR3 is TGCAGTTCTCGGGAAGGGGGTGGGGACATTGAAGCTTTCTTT. Translation gives CSSREGGGDIEAFF.

V gene TRBV2 combines with J gene TRBJ2-7; TRBD1 agrees at 10 bases. The V segment lost 4 bases and the J segment 11 bases; nucleotides outside the gene matches: 11. CDR1 and CDR2 (germline): SNHLY, FYNNEI. This CDR3 region has 14 residues. The CDR3 is CASSASGTGASEYF. The CDR3 coding sequence is TGTGCCAGCAGTGCATCCGGGACAGGGGCATCCGAGTACTTC.

This clone was picked up one time. The chain couples TRBV11-3 to TRBJ1-5; no reliable D call. CDR3 length: 14 amino acids. The V end lost 3 bases, the J end lost 0 bases, and 6 bases lay between the germline ends. Germline lookup yields CDR1 SGHNT and CDR2 YENEEA. CDR3 DNA sequence: TGTGCCAGCAGCTTGGGCTATAGCAATCAGCCCCAGCATTTT. This gives the protein CASSLGYSNQPQHF. The full variable domain, in which reference TRBV11-3 and TRBJ1-5 provide the parts outside the CDR3, is EAGVVQSPRYKIIEKKQPVAFWCNPISGHNTLYWYLQNLGQGPELLIRYENEEAVDDSQLPKDRFSAERLKGVDSTLKIQPAELGDSAVYLCASSLGYSNQPQHFGDGTRLSIL.

The rearrangement joins TRBV7-9 to TRBJ2-7; TRBD1 matches 7 bases. This CDR3 region has 14 residues. V lost 4 bases, J lost 4 bases, and 7 bases stayed unmatched. Germline V gene data show CDR1 as SEHNR and CDR2 as FQNEAQ (reference sequence). For the CDR3, the DNA is TGTGCCAGCAGCTCCGGGACAGCTGTGTACGAGCAGTACTTC. The encoded protein is CASSSGTAVYEQYF.

This CDR3 reads CASSSPWNEQYF. The CDR3 DNA is TGTGCCAGCAGCTCTCCTTGGAACGAGCAGTACTTC. This chain joins TRBV7-9 and TRBJ2-7, with no clear D. V gave up 4 bases and J gave up 5 bases, with 9 bases separating them. From germline, CDR1 is SEHNR and CDR2 FQNEAQ (reference sequence). This CDR3 is 12 amino acids long.

This rearrangement joins TRBV29-1 to TRBJ1-2, with 8 bases fitting TRBD1. Germline lookup yields CDR1 SQVTM and CDR2 ANQGSEA. The junction had 9 bases not matched to a gene; V was cut back by 4 bases and J by 2 bases. The CDR3 has 15 amino acids. The CDR3 reads CSVGITGGLNYGYTF. CDR3 sequence (DNA): TGCAGCGTTGGAATTACAGGGGGACTCAACTATGGCTACACCTTC.

The rearrangement joins TRBV27 to TRBJ2-1; 12 bases match TRBD2. The CDR3 consists of 15 residues. Per germline, CDR1 MNHEY and CDR2 SMNVEV (reference sequence). The J segment lost 5 bases and the V segment lost 5 bases, leaving 4 bases of the junction unmatched. This CDR3 is CASSRTSGAHNEQFF. In DNA form, the CDR3 reads TGTGCCAGCAGTCGGACTAGCGGGGCCCACAATGAGCAGTTCTTC.

This clone was seen once. The chain links TRBV11-2 to TRBJ2-7; TRBD1 might be the D (5 bases). From germline, CDR1 is SGHAT and CDR2 FQNNGV. The CDR3 extends over 13 amino acids. Trimming stripped 5 bases from V and 8 bases from J, with 16 bases between. The CDR3: CASSPPLQEKQYF. CDR3 in DNA: TGTGCCAGCAGCCCGCCGTTACAGGAAAAGCAGTACTTC.

V and J are TRBV2 and TRBJ2-7; a weak D match, TRBD2 (6 bases). This CDR3 is 14 amino acids long. Germline V lookup: CDR1 SNHLY, CDR2 FYNNEI. V was cut by 6 bases and J by 2 bases, with 14 bases left in between. In DNA, the CDR3 is TGTGCCAGCAGGGGGGGATTGACCGCCTACGAGCAGTACTTC. It codes for CASRGGLTAYEQYF.